This TCR beta chain was recorded in a study of blood T cell repertoires in COVID-19. Study background: From T cells, B-cell-depleted T cells, or PBMCs came the material, which was cDNA or gDNA.

In the original workflow: Reference gene primer amplification in the assay estimated nucleated cell counts. Clones were sequenced by immunoSEQ multiplex PCR, and TCRdb holds only the in-frame ones, with some missing. The D gene and trimming were derived from the DNA, and the V and J assignments and clone size from that table. The data show some 300,000 clones, with 70% to 90% seen just once and around 5.8% held by the top ten. The germline V and J ends were trimmed by 4 bases and 3 bases, with 11 bases remaining between them. The CDR3 runs 13 residues. Germline CDR1 reads SQVTM; CDR2 reads ANQGSEA. Seattle cases were enrolled at active infection and followed longitudinally.

The chain is built from TRBV29-1 and TRBJ2-3; D remains unclear. The sequence was obtained from a woman aged 45-60 years with COVID-19, enrolled during active disease. Sequencing used peripheral blood. This CDR3 is CSVASGWTDTQYF. Here the CDR3 DNA reads TGCAGCGTTGCGTCAGGATGGACAGATACGCAGTATTTT.